One and the same sample provided the 4 T cell receptor beta chains below, sequenced in a study of blood T cell repertoires in COVID-19. TCRdb's table, derived via immunoSEQ multiplex PCR, lists solely in-frame clones and lacks some. The table includes 300,000 to 400,000 clones, approximately 91% detected once. Sequences were obtained from peripheral blood. Source of these receptors: a woman in her sixties or seventies with COVID-19, enrolled during active disease.

This sequence joins TRBV7-2 and TRBJ2-5; 9 nucleotides agree with TRBD2. V lost 2 bases to trimming and J lost 3 bases; unmatched junction nucleotides: 4. The germline gives CDR1 SGHTA, CDR2 FQGNSA. This CDR3 is built from 15 residues. The CDR3 sequence: CASSLFGGGEETQYF. The CDR3 DNA reads TGTGCCAGCAGCTTATTCGGCGGGGGGGAAGAGACCCAGTACTTC.

This rearrangement joins TRBV2 to TRBJ2-7, with 8 positions matching TRBD1. The V gene end was trimmed by 1 base and the J gene end by 6 bases; junction bases not matched to a gene: 11. Germline V gene data show CDR1 as SNHLY and CDR2 as FYNNEI. The CDR3 is made up of 16 amino acids. Here the CDR3 DNA reads TGTGCCAGCAGTGAAGGCGGGCCAGGGGGCTATTTCGAGCAGTACTTC. Translation: CASSEGGPGGYFEQYF.

This clone has just one count. The chain combines TRBV28 with TRBJ2-1; the match to TRBD1 covers 8 bases. V shed 5 bases and J 7 bases; nucleotides not matched to a gene: 13. CDR3 length: 16 amino acids. The germline CDR1 and CDR2 sequences are MDHEN and SYDVKM. This chain's CDR3 is CASSPRTGKGLNEQFF. DNA for the CDR3: TGTGCCAGCAGTCCCCGGACAGGGAAGGGACTTAATGAGCAGTTCTTC.

J is TRBJ1-2 and V is TRBV5-1; TRBD1 agrees at 8 bases. Unmatched junction bases numbered 11, after V lost 4 bases and J lost 6 bases. This CDR3 has 15 residues. Per germline, CDR1 SGHRS and CDR2 YFSETQ. The chain's CDR3 is CASSQAPTRGHGYTF. The CDR3 nucleotides read TGCGCCAGCAGCCAGGCCCCTACCAGGGGGCATGGCTACACCTTC. The full variable domain, rest sourced from reference TRBV5-1 and TRBJ1-2, is KAGVTQTPRYLIKTRGQQVTLSCSPISGHRSVSWYQQTPGQGLQFLFEYFSETQRNKGNFPGRFSGRQFSNSRSEMNVSTLELGDSALYLCASSQAPTRGHGYTFGSGTRLTVV.